This TCR beta chain was retrieved from a study of a mutant IDH1 vaccine in newly diagnosed glioma. The time point was: week 23, last vaccination. Each dose of the vaccine consisted of 300 ug of mutant IDH1 20-mer peptide, with topical imiquimod. Regarding this clone: The antigen remains undetermined.

Germline V gives CDR1 SQVTM, CDR2 ANQGSEA. This CDR3 is built from 14 residues. Using immunoSEQ multiplex PCR, the repertoire was profiled, and TCRdb retains in-frame clones only, with some absent. The table has roughly 60,000 clones, roughly 85% seen once. The rearrangement uses TRBV29-1 and TRBJ2-5, with a weak D call TRBD2 (6 bases). The DNA end favors TRBJ2-7, so the J call may be wrong. This clonotype was sampled from a young man with glioma. The sample in question was PBMCs, obtained from a glioma patient whose treatment included an IDH1 peptide vaccine. The CDR3 DNA is TGCAGCGCATCCCCGGGACTGAAGCCCTACGAGCAGTACTTC. Translation gives CSASPGLKPYEQYF.